This TCR beta chain was sequenced during a study of blood T cells in healthy people across ages. Study-level points and caveats: A roughly linear fall in TCR beta diversity per million T cells was seen with increasing age.

V was pared by 1 base and J by 2 bases, with 10 bases between. CDR1 and CDR2 (germline): SGHTA, FQGNSA. The CDR3 is 15 residues long. There are many counts of this clonotype. Its matching antigen is unknown. A second PCR, run for roughly 7 to 12 cycles, used a sample-barcoded 5' primer plus a J-beta primer mix. Each cDNA molecule received a tag from a template-switch adaptor that had 12 random nucleotides. TCRdb itself ran the 5' RACE reads through MiXCR, one entry per CDR3 protein. The sample shows about 1,500,000 distinct CDR3 sequences, approximately 28% of them seen only once. The chain uses TRBV7-2 and TRBJ2-3; D call uncertain. The sequence came from a woman in her 30s in good health. The sequencing input was blood. Here the CDR3 reads CASSLDYTSTDTQYF. DNA for the CDR3: TGTGCCAGCAGCTTAGATTACACCTCCACAGATACGCAGTATTTT.